This TCR beta chain was captured by sequencing in a study of Ad26.COV2.S vaccination and SARS-CoV-2 variants (dated by TCRdb to about 2021). Regarding the study in general: Donors in the vaccine arm were drawn from COV1001, a phase I-IIa trial of Ad26.COV2.S in healthy adults that was multicentre, randomized, double-blind and placebo-controlled. Ad26.COV2.S was administered intramuscularly at a dose of 5x10^10 or 1x10^11 viral particles, either as one shot or as two shots given 56 days apart. Investigators remained blinded to trial group allocation during experiments and outcome assessment. A total of approximately 30 samples were included in the TCR-sequenced set, comprising some 20 Ad26.COV2.S vaccine recipients, 5 placebo recipients and 8 SARS-CoV-2 convalescent individuals. Participants in the trial were split at random into five groups of five each, receiving low-dose or high-dose Ad26.COV2.S once or twice, or else placebo on both occasions. Sequencing of the TCRbeta repertoire served to evaluate the specificity and breadth of SARS-CoV-2-reactive T cell receptors following Ad26.COV2.S vaccination.

Per the publication, the treatment or condition label means: some 19 received Ad26.COV2.S at low or high dose, single or two shots; 5 received placebo; per-sample allocation not given. For vaccine and placebo recipients, the sequenced repertoires came from samples collected on day 63 after the first injection. In Cohort 1b, about two dozen adults aged 18-55 years were enrolled at a single site in Boston, USA, between 29 July and 7 August 2020. Ad26.COV2.S was a replication-incompetent adenovirus type 26 vector that expressed a prefusion-stabilized SARS-CoV-2 spike protein derived from the original Wuhan strain. There are 15 amino acids in the CDR3, from cysteine to phenylalanine inclusive. The sequence is cut down to CDR3 DNA, 45 bases in frame from base 1. At the junction V is shortened by 0 bases and J by 5 bases, with 14 bases in between. Via the germline V gene, CDR1 is SGDLS and CDR2 YYNGEE.

TCRbeta CDR3 regions were sequenced with the immunoSEQ Assay. After extraction, genomic DNA underwent amplification by bias-controlled multiplex PCR, followed by high-throughput sequencing. On the study's bioinformatics: To quantify the absolute abundance of each unique TCRbeta CDR3 region, sequences were collapsed and filtered. Usable DNA was measured by amplifying reference genes present in all nucleated cells, and TCRbeta template counts were normalized to that usable DNA to estimate T cell fraction. Repertoire TCRs were annotated as SARS-CoV-2-specific by exact matching of V gene, CDR3 amino acid sequence and J gene to a known reactive TCR set. The reference SARS-CoV-2 TCR set was obtained from MIRA and was filtered for enrichment in COVID-19-positive ImmuneCODE repertoires, whereby public or cross-reactive TCRs were removed. Using the MIRA antigens, annotated TCRs were further analysed by specific ORF or by position within an ORF. Depth was the summed frequency of annotated unique rearrangements, while breadth was defined as annotated unique rearrangements over total unique productive rearrangements. Group comparisons of TCR breadth used two-sided Wilcoxon rank-sum tests. The table comes from immuneACCESS by way of TCRdb, which keeps in-frame sequences with V and J called. Part of the clones is missing from these tables; in studies checked, under half for an unresolved V gene and the rest for unknown reasons. The V and J calls and clone size were taken over from that table, and D and trimming were inferred from the DNA. The sample table shows some 340,000 clones, and roughly 84% are seen once. Around 2% of the sample is in the top ten clones.

Findings and caveats that apply to the study as a whole: Vaccine and placebo recipients had similar non-spike TCR breadth, a finding consistent with the vaccine containing only spike. Comparing responses between vaccine doses or regimens was not something the study was powered to do. Compared with placebo recipients, Ad26.COV2.S recipients showed higher spike-specific TCR breadth (P = 0.0014). After vaccination, spike-specific CD8+ and CD4+ T cell responses were reported to show substantial breadth. The authors noted that the TCR breadth and depth analyses may have underestimated total T cell responses.

Worth noting for this clone: Its antigen has not been determined. One base away there is no much larger clone; base qualities are not given.

The sample consisted of peripheral blood, taken in a trial of Ad26.COV2.S vaccine versus placebo. The V and J genes are TRBV9 and TRBJ1-1; TRBD1 is possibly the D segment (5 matching bases). This receptor was identified in a person aged 18-65 years who received the Ad26.COV2.S COVID-19 vaccine or a placebo. CDR3 reads: CASSVAPGWGTEAFF. The nucleotide sequence is given as TGTGCCAGCAGCGTAGCGCCGGGATGGGGGACTGAAGCTTTCTTT.